The rows below give T cell receptor beta chains drawn from one sample of a study of CD8 T cells in Susac syndrome. Each CDR3 protein gets one entry after TCRdb re-called the immunoSEQ multiplex PCR reads with MiXCR. The sample includes about 200,000 distinct CDR3 sequences, 92% seen only once; the top ten take roughly 0.13%. The sample was CD8+ T cells from PBMCs. These receptors came from a human donor with multiple sclerosis. CDR3s include the opening cysteine and the closing phenylalanine or tryptophan. The order of the fields is D gene, V gene, J gene, clone size, CDR3 DNA, CDR3 protein. A D gene is named only where the DNA matches it firmly. Where a row states a size, it is once, few, many or the class of an expanded clone; other rows omit it.

TRBD1	TRBV27	TRBJ2-7	.	TGTGCCAGCGCGACAGGGGGCCTCTACGAGCAGTACTTC	CASATGGLYEQYF
.	TRBV7-2	TRBJ2-1	.	TGTGCCAGCAGCTTAGTGGCCGGGTATTCCTACAATGAGCAGTTCTTC	CASSLVAGYSYNEQFF
.	TRBV7-8	TRBJ2-7	.	TGTGCCAGCAGCCACCTAGGGGGAGGTGGGGATTACGAGCAGTACTTC	CASSHLGGGGDYEQYF
.	TRBV4-1	TRBJ2-7	once	TGCGCCAGCAGCCAAACACTGACAGGCTACGAGCAGTACTTC	CASSQTLTGYEQYF
.	TRBV4-3	TRBJ2-5	.	TGCGCCAGCAGCCAAGAGAACAGAGTACAAGAGACCCAGTACTTC	CASSQENRVQETQYF
TRBD1	TRBV4-3	TRBJ2-3	.	TGCGCCAGCAGCCCGGGTGCAGGGGGCGCGTTTTACACAGATACGCAGTATTTT	CASSPGAGGAFYTDTQYF
.	TRBV25-1	TRBJ2-7	.	TGTGCCACTACAAGTCACGGCTACGAGCAGTACTTC	CATTSHGYEQYF
.	TRBV7-9	TRBJ1-3	.	TGTGCCAGCGGAGGACACCCAGGGAGGCGAAACACCATATATTTT	CASGGHPGRRNTIYF
.	TRBV19	TRBJ2-5	.	TGTGCCAGTAGTATTGGAGGGCCTCCCCAAGAGACCCAGTACTTC	CASSIGGPPQETQYF
.	TRBV18	TRBJ2-3	.	TGTGCCAGCTCACCACCCGACGCGGGGCCCACAGATACGCAGTATTTT	CASSPPDAGPTDTQYF
.	TRBV6-2/TRBV6-3	TRBJ2-5	.	TGTGCCAGGGCCCAGGGAAGCCAAGAGACCCAGTACTTC	CARAQGSQETQYF
.	TRBV13	TRBJ2-1	.	TGTGCCAGCAGCTTTGGGCGGGAAAACAATGAGCAGTTCTTC	CASSFGRENNEQFF
TRBD2	TRBV6-5	TRBJ2-1	.	TGTGCCAGCAGTTATCGGAATGGACTAGGGACCGAGGGACGTGTCCACAATGAGCAGTTCTTC	CASSYRNGLGTEGRVHNEQFF